This section outlines one TCR beta chain sequence together with its context. This clonotype was counted between two and nine times. It lacks a known antigen. Per-base quality was not reported, and no clone a single base away is much larger than it. PBMCs were isolated by Ficoll-Paque density gradient centrifugation. This entry belongs to a study of T-cell memory formation after mild COVID-19 (dated by TCRdb to the early 2020s). About the investigation overall: TCR sequence clusters from the two donors were largely donor specific. T-cell clones expanding and contracting after mild COVID-19 in a couple of donors were tracked by longitudinal TCRalpha and TCRbeta repertoire sequencing. The cohort was made up of two young adult volunteers, one female and one male, who were previously healthy.

Paper-wide results and their limitations: Only two mild cases were covered in the study, and larger cohorts including severe cases with pre-infection samples were considered necessary. Contracting CD4+ clones appeared mostly in the CM and EM memory subsets, whereas CD8+ clones were enriched in EMRA. Some responding clones were detected in pre-infection memory, suggesting pre-existing cross-reactive memory T cells joined the SARS-CoV-2 response. Balanced CD4/CD8 phenotypes were observed for clones contracting from day 15 to 85, whereas a bias towards CD4+ was observed for a second wave of clones expanding from day 15 to 37. Whether the second-wave clones peaking on day 37 were SARS-CoV-2 specific was not confirmed.

Sequenced using an Illumina NovaSeq 6000. Using 5'RACE with constant-segment primers, TCRalpha and TCRbeta cDNA libraries were constructed, with sample barcodes and unique molecular identifiers added in the process. RNA was extracted from every sample with Trizol reagent. Libraries were amplified in two PCR steps, with a second sample barcode and Illumina TruSeq adapters added in the second step. Sequencing of the libraries was done on an Illumina NovaSeq, producing 2 x 150 bp paired-end reads. The original methods were these. Reads were demultiplexed and collapsed into UMI-guided consensus sequences with migec v1.2.7. Using mixcr v2.1.11, UMI consensuses were aligned to TRA and TRB V and J templates and then assembled into clonotypes. A clonotype was counted as expanded or contracted only if both edgeR and NoisET called the change significant, with noise models trained on biological replicates. For edgeR calls, a false discovery rate-adjusted p below 0.01 and a log2 fold-change threshold of 1 were applied. PCA with hierarchical clustering of max-normalized trajectories of the 1000 most abundant clonotypes was used as exploratory dynamics analysis. Each responding clone was given a CD4 or CD8 phenotype based on the CD4+ and CD8+ repertoires, which had been sequenced separately. TCRdb took the public reads, trimmed them with fastp at Q25, ran MiXCR for clone calling and kept in-frame beta chains. Rows with one shared CDR3 protein collapse into an entry with the most common genes and DNA. The V and J calls reflect TCRdb's pipeline rather than the authors' work. This sample comprises 110,000 to 150,000 distinct CDR3 sequences, 13% to 15% of them detected only once. The ten largest clones capture less than 30% of the sample.

The source of this sequence is an adult woman who had mild COVID-19 (a few samples of this study predate the infection). The sample titles of this study are shuffled in the database, so cell type and time point are left out; the donor was told from shared clones. The specimen sequenced was PBMCs or a T cell subset sorted from them (not recorded which).

The DNA reads as follows: TGTGCCAGCTCACCAACATACCCCGGGACAGCGAACACCGGGGAGCTGTTTTTT. Translation gives CASSPTYPGTANTGELFF. In this chain, TRBV18 is recombined with TRBJ2-2; TRBD1 agrees with 7 junctional bases. The germline V end is reduced by 2 bases and the J end by 0 bases; junction bases left unmatched: 9. The CDR1 and CDR2 encoded by the germline V gene are KGHSH and LQKENI. The CDR3 goes from the cysteine to the phenylalanine over 18 residues. Just the 54-base CDR3 DNA is kept, in frame starting at base 1.